Listed here are 21 T cell receptor beta chains from one sample, sequenced in a study of T cell repertoires in cytomegalovirus infection. MiXCR, applied by TCRdb to the reads, yields one record per CDR3 protein. The sample lists a few hundred thousand distinct CDR3 sequences, 15% to 20% seen once, with around 10% in the top ten. The sequenced sample consisted of PBMCs. The source is a human donor in good health (CMV status not recorded). Some clones in this sample may be carry-over from other donors' samples.

The V call is TRBV20-1, the J call TRBJ1-1; D call uncertain. With 3 bases removed from V and 3 bases from J, the gap between germline ends came to 5 bases. Per germline, CDR1 DFQATT and CDR2 SNEGSKA (reference sequence). There are 11 residues in the CDR3. The CDR3 DNA follows: TGCAGTGCTAGGGAGGACACTGAAGCTTTCTTT. Its translation is CSAREDTEAFF.

The V gene is TRBV2, the J gene TRBJ2-5, with a tentative D call TRBD2 (6 bases). Trimming took 6 bases from V and 1 from J, leaving 18 bases between them. CDR1 is SNHLY and CDR2 is FYNNEI in the germline V gene. The CDR3 is 16 amino acids. The CDR3: CASRRGTSNFQETQYF. Here the CDR3 DNA reads TGTGCCAGCAGGAGGGGTACTAGCAACTTCCAAGAGACCCAGTACTTC.

This clonotype was detected a few times. The chain links TRBV19 to TRBJ2-1; perhaps TRBD1 as D (6 bases). This CDR3 has 13 amino acids. From germline, CDR1 is LNHDA and CDR2 SQIVND (reference sequence). V lost 5 bases, J lost 6 bases, and 11 bases lay in between. The DNA for the CDR3 is TGTGCCAGTAGTCAACAGGGCCGCAATGAGCAGTTCTTC. Amino acids: CASSQQGRNEQFF.

This clonotype has ten or more counts. V and J are TRBV7-6 and TRBJ2-3; no definite D call. Germline V gene lookup returns CDR1 SGHVS and CDR2 FNYEAQ. V lost 5 bases to trimming and J lost 10 bases, with 16 bases between them. The CDR3 runs to 13 residues. DNA for the CDR3: TGTGCCAGCAGCCCCCTACAGTCACAAGCGCAGTATTTT. Protein product: CASSPLQSQAQYF.

This chain joins TRBV27 and TRBJ1-1, with TRBD1 identical over 7 bases. CDR3 length: 15 amino acids. V dropped 3 bases and J dropped 6; count of bases not matched to a gene: 10. CDR1 and CDR2 (germline): MNHEY, SMNVEV (reference sequence). The CDR3 DNA is TGTGCCAGCAGTTTCCGAAACCAGGGGACAGCTGAAGCTTTCTTT. Protein: CASSFRNQGTAEAFF.

This clonotype occurred a few times. V and J are TRBV18 and TRBJ2-7, with D perhaps TRBD1 or TRBD2 (5 bases each). Germline V lookup: CDR1 KGHSH, CDR2 LQKENI. Trimming cost V 5 bases and J 2 bases, with 13 bases left between them. The CDR3 contains 14 residues. The CDR3 region is CASSANGATYEQYF. The CDR3 DNA reads as TGTGCCAGCTCAGCGAACGGGGCTACCTACGAGCAGTACTTC.

At least ten counts were recorded for this clonotype. The chain joins TRBV7-8 to TRBJ2-5, with TRBD2 matching over 10 bases. V gave up 1 base and J gave up 1 base; unmatched junction bases: 3. The germline gives CDR1 SGHVS, CDR2 FQNEAQ. This CDR3 has 16 amino acids. The CDR3 DNA reads as TGTGCCAGCAGCTTAGGCGAGCGGGGGGGCCAAGAGACCCAGTACTTC. Protein sequence: CASSLGERGGQETQYF.

The V call is TRBV7-9, the J call TRBJ2-5; unclear D gene. The V end was cut by 2 bases, the J end by 2 bases, with 6 bases between. This CDR3 is 13 amino acids long. Germline-derived CDR1 and CDR2 are SEHNR and FQNEAQ (reference sequence). In DNA form, the CDR3 reads TGTGCCAGCAGCTTAAACCTTCAAGAGACCCAGTACTTC. Its protein product is CASSLNLQETQYF. The complete variable domain, with remaining parts taken from reference TRBV7-9 and TRBJ2-5, reads DTGVSQNPRHKITKRGQNVTFRCDPISEHNRLYWYRQTLGQGPEFLTYFQNEAQLEKSRLLSDRFSAERPKGSFSTLEIQRTEQGDSAMYLCASSLNLQETQYFGPGTRLLVL.

This clonotype was detected a few times. Here the CDR3 reads CASSIPDSIRAPSRGNEQFF. Written as DNA, the CDR3 is TGTGCCAGTAGTATCCCCGATAGTATCCGCGCTCCGTCCAGAGGTAATGAGCAGTTCTTC. The chain combines TRBV19 with TRBJ2-1; the D is unclear. The CDR3 loop spans 20 amino acids. CDR1 LNHDA and CDR2 SQIVND come from the germline V gene (reference sequence). V lost 3 bases and J 7 bases, leaving 31 bases between the germline ends.

The V and J genes are TRBV28 and TRBJ2-5; 7 bases map to TRBD1. Trimming took 4 bases from V and 3 from J; bases not matched to a gene: 2. Germline CDR1 reads MDHEN; CDR2 reads SYDVKM. The CDR3 is 13 amino acids. The CDR3 bases are TGTGCCAGCAGTTCCGGACAGGAAGAGACCCAGTACTTC. Translated, it gives CASSSGQEETQYF.

This clonotype was picked up many times. J is TRBJ2-1 and V is TRBV7-8; TRBD1 might be the D (6 bases). The V gene lost 4 bases and the J gene lost 6 bases, with 19 bases spanning the gap. CDR1 SGHVS and CDR2 FQNEAQ come from the germline V gene. CDR3 length: 16 amino acids. Written as DNA, the CDR3 is TGTGCCAGCAGCTCACCGTTGGGGGCGCGTGGCAATGAGCAGTTCTTC. Its protein product is CASSSPLGARGNEQFF.

This clonotype was counted at least ten times. This chain uses TRBV7-2 with TRBJ2-3; D unclear. CDR1 and CDR2 from the germline V gene are SGHTA and FQGNSA. The V gene lost 5 bases and the J gene lost 6 bases, with 9 bases spanning the gap. This CDR3 region has 12 residues. The chain's CDR3 is CASSRVRDTQYF. In nucleotides, the CDR3 is TGTGCCAGCAGCAGGGTGAGGGATACGCAGTATTTT.

In this sample, this clonotype turned up a few times. V usage is TRBV7-8 and J usage is TRBJ2-2, with 8 bases matching TRBD1. Germline CDR1 reads SGHVS; CDR2 reads FQNEAQ. The CDR3 sequence is 13 residues long. V was pared by 6 bases and J by 6 bases, with 3 bases of the junction left unmatched. The CDR3 is CASRQTGAGELFF. DNA for the CDR3: TGTGCCAGCAGGCAGACAGGGGCCGGGGAGCTGTTTTTT.

The CDR3 coding sequence is TGTGCCAGCAGCTTTGGTCAAGGGGATGAAAAACTGTTTTTT. Its protein is CASSFGQGDEKLFF. The V call is TRBV7-6, the J call TRBJ1-4; maybe TRBD1 (5 bases). The germline CDR1 and CDR2 sequences are SGHVS and FNYEAQ. The CDR3 length is 14 residues. Trimming shortened V by 3 bases and J by 6 bases, and 11 bases separated the two germline ends.

This clonotype has a count of ten or more. The chain has TRBV10-3 and TRBJ2-7; no clear D gene. Trimming left V 0 bases short and J 4 bases short, with 22 bases between. Germline CDR1 and CDR2: ENHRY and SYGVKD. This CDR3 contains 18 residues. The DNA of the CDR3 is TGTGCCATCAGTGAGTCCGATCCGAGGCAGGAGAAGTTATACGAGCAGTACTTC. Residues: CAISESDPRQEKLYEQYF.

The sample holds many counts of this clonotype. The chain uses TRBV7-2 and TRBJ1-1; D remains unclear. The length of the CDR3 is 14 residues. Per germline, CDR1 SGHTA and CDR2 FQGNSA. V was cut by 2 bases and J by 6 bases, with 13 bases left in between. CDR3 in amino acids: CASSLLSSPPEAFF. Written as DNA, the CDR3 is TGTGCCAGCAGCTTATTATCCTCCCCCCCTGAAGCTTTCTTT.

The table lists this clonotype with many counts. This rearrangement joins TRBV11-2 to TRBJ2-2; unclear D gene. The length of the CDR3 is 16 residues. Trimming pared 1 base from V and 6 bases from J, leaving 15 bases between. Germline CDR1 and CDR2: SGHAT and FQNNGV. The CDR3 here is CASSLGDSGLAGELFF. CDR3 bases: TGTGCCAGCAGCTTAGGAGACTCCGGTTTAGCCGGGGAGCTGTTTTTT.

The V gene is TRBV20-1, the J gene TRBJ2-3; D may match TRBD1 or TRBD2 (5 bases each). The CDR3 is 15 residues long. Germline values: CDR1 DFQATT, CDR2 SNEGSKA (reference sequence). Trimming cost V 0 bases and J 2 bases, with 12 bases left between them. This CDR3 reads CSARDGTGYTDTQYF. CDR3 nucleotide sequence: TGCAGTGCTAGAGATGGGACGGGGTACACAGATACGCAGTATTTT.

This clonotype has only one observation. The chain is built from TRBV9 and TRBJ2-7; no definite D call. Germline lookup yields CDR1 SGDLS and CDR2 YYNGEE. This CDR3 has 14 amino acids. Deletions cut 3 bases from V and 5 bases from J, with 15 bases between. This CDR3 reads CASSALSLSDEQYF. In DNA form, the CDR3 reads TGTGCCAGCAGCGCCCTGTCATTAAGCGACGAGCAGTACTTC.

This clonotype was seen more than once but under ten times. The chain combines TRBV20-1 with TRBJ2-2; 11 bases are shared with TRBD2. CDR1 is DFQATT, CDR2 SNEGSKA, per germline (reference sequence). Losses at the gene ends were 3 bases for V and 2 bases for J; bases not matched to a gene: 5. The CDR3 spans 16 residues. The CDR3 is CSARSGLADNTGELFF. Here the CDR3 DNA reads TGCAGTGCTAGGTCGGGACTAGCGGATAACACCGGGGAGCTGTTTTTT.

The chain recombines TRBV3-1 with TRBJ2-5, with a weak D call TRBD2 (5 bases). Trimming took off 2 bases at V and 2 bases at J, with 9 bases between the two ends. This CDR3 is 14 amino acids long. The germline gives CDR1 LGHDT, CDR2 YNNKEL (reference sequence). CDR3 coding DNA: TGTGCCAGCAGCCAACTAGCTGATCAAGAGACCCAGTACTTC. This encodes CASSQLADQETQYF.